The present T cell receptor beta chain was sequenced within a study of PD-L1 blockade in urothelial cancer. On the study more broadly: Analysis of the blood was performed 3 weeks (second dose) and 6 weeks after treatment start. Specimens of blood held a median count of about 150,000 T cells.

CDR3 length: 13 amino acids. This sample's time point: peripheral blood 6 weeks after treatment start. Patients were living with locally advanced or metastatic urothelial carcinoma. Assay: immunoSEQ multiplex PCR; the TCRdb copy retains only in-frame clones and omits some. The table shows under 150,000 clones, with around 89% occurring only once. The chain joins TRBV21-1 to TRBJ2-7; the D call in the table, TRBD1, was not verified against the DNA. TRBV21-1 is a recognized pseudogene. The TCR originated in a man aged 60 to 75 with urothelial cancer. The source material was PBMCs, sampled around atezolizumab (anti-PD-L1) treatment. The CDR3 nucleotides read TGTGCCAGCAGCAAAGAAGGGGTCTTGCGGCAGTACTTC. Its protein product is CASSKEGVLRQYF.